These 2 T cell receptor beta chains were sequenced from one sample in a study of blood T cells in healthy people across ages. A second PCR of roughly 7 to 11 cycles used a sample-barcoded 5' primer and a J-beta primer mix. TCRdb processed the 5' RACE reads anew with MiXCR; each CDR3 protein has one entry. The sample lists around 690,000 distinct CDR3 sequences; 58% were seen once. Sequencing was performed on blood. The source of these receptors is a man aged 55-75 years in good health.

This clonotype appeared a single time. DNA for the CDR3: TGCAGCGCCACGGGACAGGGAGAGACCCAGTTCTTC. Protein sequence: CSATGQGETQFF. The V gene is TRBV29-1, the J gene TRBJ2-1, with 9 bases matching TRBD1. Germline trimming cut 7 bases from V and 13 bases from J; bases unmatched to any gene: 11. Germline V gene sequence: CDR1 SQVTM, CDR2 ANQGSEA. The length of the CDR3 is 12 residues.

V is TRBV5-1 and J is TRBJ2-5; 8 nucleotides match TRBD2. CDR3 size: 17 residues. Trimming took 3 bases from V and 1 from J; bases not matched to a gene: 11. CDR1 is SGHRS, CDR2 YFSETQ, per germline. CDR3 DNA sequence: TGCGCCAGCAGCTCACCCCAGCGGGGGAGGACCCAAGAGACCCAGTACTTC. As protein: CASSSPQRGRTQETQYF. Complete variable domain (other parts from reference TRBV5-1 and TRBJ2-5): KAGVTQTPRYLIKTRGQQVTLSCSPISGHRSVSWYQQTPGQGLQFLFEYFSETQRNKGNFPGRFSGRQFSNSRSEMNVSTLELGDSALYLCASSSPQRGRTQETQYFGPGTRLLVL.